These 16 T cell receptor beta chains originate from one sample sequenced in a study of blood T cell repertoires in COVID-19. This table comes from immunoSEQ multiplex PCR, and its TCRdb copy is limited to in-frame clones, with some not included. The repertoire holds 350,000 to 400,000 clones, with approximately 86% as singletons. Sequenced sample: peripheral blood. These receptors were obtained from a woman between 55 and 75 years old with COVID-19, enrolled during active disease.

This clone has just a few counts. CDR3 nucleotides: TGTGCCAGTCGTCCTGGGGGCGGGGGTGCCCGTGAGCAGTTCTTC. The encoded protein is CASRPGGGGAREQFF. The chain is built from TRBV19 and TRBJ2-1, with TRBD2 as a possible D gene (7 bases). With 8 bases removed from V and 9 bases from J, the gap between germline ends came to 23 bases. This CDR3 has 15 residues. Germline CDR1 is LNHDA and CDR2 is SQIVND (reference sequence).

The chain recombines TRBV3-1 (or the pseudogene TRBV3-2) with TRBJ2-1, with 9 positions matching TRBD2. CDR1 LGHDT and CDR2 YNNKEL come from the germline V gene (reference sequence). The CDR3 runs 14 residues. V gave up 6 bases and J gave up 4 bases; unmatched junction bases: 4. CDR3 region: CASSPGLAYNEQFF. The CDR3, as DNA: TGTGCCAGCAGTCCGGGACTAGCTTACAATGAGCAGTTCTTC.

The chain recombines TRBV9 with TRBJ2-2; tentatively, D is TRBD2 (5 bases). CDR3 length: 16 residues. Germline loops: CDR1 SGDLS, CDR2 YYNGEE. The V end was cut by 4 bases, the J end by 2 bases, with 15 bases between. The CDR3 is CASSPSGKLNTGELFF. In DNA form, the CDR3 reads TGTGCCAGCAGCCCCTCGGGAAAGTTAAACACCGGGGAGCTGTTTTTT.

V and J are TRBV3-1 (or the pseudogene TRBV3-2) and TRBJ1-1; no firm D call. CDR3 length: 17 amino acids. Trimming pared 0 bases from V and 1 base from J, leaving 15 bases between. Per the germline V gene, CDR1 is LGHDT and CDR2 is YNNKEL (reference sequence). The DNA for the CDR3 is TGTGCCAGCAGCCAAGAGTCCACCCCCGAGGGGAACACTGAAGCTTTCTTT. It codes for CASSQESTPEGNTEAFF.

The chain recombines TRBV7-9 with TRBJ1-6, with D uncertain. The V and J ends lost 0 bases and 5 bases respectively, with 8 bases between them. The CDR3 sequence is 15 residues long. In germline, CDR1 is SEHNR, CDR2 FQNEAQ (reference sequence). The CDR3 DNA sequence: TGTGCCAGCAGCTTAGCGTCCTCAGATAATTCACCCCTCCACTTT. This codes for CASSLASSDNSPLHF.

The chain has TRBV2 and TRBJ2-7, with D maybe TRBD1 (6 bases). V was trimmed by 7 bases and J by 0 bases, leaving 7 bases between them. The CDR3 sequence is 12 residues long. In germline, CDR1 is SNHLY, CDR2 FYNNEI. The CDR3 bases are TGTGCCAGCAAGGGGGACTCCTACGAGCAGTACTTC. Translated: CASKGDSYEQYF.

This sequence joins TRBV5-8 and TRBJ2-1, with TRBD2 matching over 7 bases. Germline V gene sequence: CDR1 SGHTS, CDR2 YDEGEE. The CDR3 consists of 18 residues. V was clipped by 5 bases and J by 0 bases; unmatched bases: 14. CDR3 region: CASSKNAGVLSSYNEQFF. CDR3 in DNA: TGTGCCAGCAGTAAAAACGCGGGGGTCCTGAGCTCCTACAATGAGCAGTTCTTC.

J is TRBJ1-2 and V is TRBV29-1; perhaps TRBD1 as D (5 bases). There are 13 residues in the CDR3. Trimming cost V 3 bases and J 14 bases, with 22 bases left between them. CDR1 SQVTM and CDR2 ANQGSEA come from the germline V gene. This chain's CDR3 is CSVESTSGALGTF. The DNA of the CDR3 is TGCAGCGTTGAGAGTACAAGCGGGGCCTTGGGTACCTTC.

CDR3 sequence reads: CASSLSYSGANVLTF. CDR3 coding DNA: TGTGCCAGCAGTCTCAGTTACTCTGGGGCCAACGTCCTGACTTTC. The gene calls are TRBV6-6 and TRBJ2-6, with D unresolved. The CDR3 extends over 15 amino acids. In germline, CDR1 is MNHNY, CDR2 SVGAGI (reference sequence). V was pared by 5 bases and J by 0 bases, with 8 bases between.

This chain links TRBV11-3 with TRBJ1-2, with 7 bases fitting TRBD1. The CDR3 is 13 residues long. CDR1 and CDR2 from the germline V gene are SGHNT and YENEEA. Trimming at V came to 6 bases and at J to 13 bases, leaving 14 bases not matched to a gene. CDR3 in DNA: TGTGCCAGCAGGACAGGGTGGGATGAATGGCCCACCTTC. Its protein product is CASRTGWDEWPTF.

This clone was seen once. The chain carries TRBV5-1 and TRBJ2-5, with 10 bases lining up with TRBD1. This CDR3 has 15 residues. Germline V lookup: CDR1 SGHRS, CDR2 YFSETQ. The junction had 8 bases not matched to a gene; V was cut back by 5 bases and J by 4 bases. CDR3 sequence (DNA): TGCGCCAGCAGTATCGCCGGACAGGGGGGAGAGACCCAGTACTTC. As protein: CASSIAGQGGETQYF.

The chain has TRBV7-9 and TRBJ2-3, with TRBD1 identical over 10 bases. Per germline, CDR1 SEHNR and CDR2 FQNEAQ (reference sequence). This CDR3 has 16 residues. Losses at the gene ends were 5 bases for V and 4 bases for J; bases not matched to a gene: 9. Here the CDR3 reads CASSVRRDRGADTQYF. The CDR3 bases are TGTGCCAGCAGCGTCCGCCGGGACAGGGGTGCAGATACGCAGTATTTT. The entire variable domain, with the rest obtained from reference TRBV7-9 and TRBJ2-3, is as follows: DTGVSQNPRHKITKRGQNVTFRCDPISEHNRLYWYRQTLGQGPEFLTYFQNEAQLEKSRLLSDRFSAERPKGSFSTLEIQRTEQGDSAMYLCASSVRRDRGADTQYFGPGTRLTVL.

This clone has only one observation. The chain has TRBV6-2 or TRBV6-3 and TRBJ2-3; D gene uncertain. The CDR3 covers 15 residues. The germline V gene has CDR1 MNHEY and CDR2 SVGEGT. Between the trimmed V and J ends, which lost 4 bases and 0 bases, there was a span of 11 bases. The CDR3 region has the DNA TGTGCCAGCAGTTCCCGTAACTACAGCACAGATACGCAGTATTTT. Its protein is CASSSRNYSTDTQYF.

The J gene is TRBJ2-2, the V gene TRBV11-2, with unresolved D. The CDR3 runs 13 residues. With 3 bases removed from V and 7 bases from J, the gap between germline ends came to 9 bases. Per the germline V gene, CDR1 is SGHAT and CDR2 is FQNNGV. DNA of the CDR3: TGTGCCAGCAGCTTGTCGGTTGGCGGGGAGCTGTTTTTT. Its translation: CASSLSVGGELFF.

A single count supports this clone. This chain's CDR3 is CASSFHTGLNEKLFF. As DNA, the CDR3 is TGCGCCAGCAGCTTTCATACAGGGCTTAATGAAAAACTGTTTTTT. V is TRBV5-1 and J is TRBJ1-4; maybe TRBD1 (6 bases). The CDR3 totals 15 residues. Germline CDR1 SGHRS, CDR2 YFSETQ. V lost 2 bases and J 4 bases, leaving 12 bases between the germline ends.

The CDR3 nucleotides are TGTGCCAGCAGCCCGGGGGGCAGGGATGGTAATTCACCCCTCCACTTT. Its protein is CASSPGGRDGNSPLHF. The chain employs TRBV5-4 and TRBJ1-6; D is possibly TRBD1 (6 bases). CDR3 length: 16 residues. V was pared by 4 bases and J by 6 bases, with 17 bases between. From germline, CDR1 is SGHNT and CDR2 YYREEE (reference sequence).